This T cell receptor beta chain emerged from a study of T cell repertoires in cytomegalovirus infection. Study results and caveats: Dominating the ex vivo response were TCR beta clonotypes that were CMV-specific and HLA-C-restricted. Cumulative frequency of public TCR beta families picked out carriers of CMV plus the relevant HLA.

Via MiXCR, TCRdb re-called the reads, giving one row per CDR3 protein. The repertoire consists of roughly 800,000 distinct CDR3 sequences, with about 29% occurring once and the leading ten covering about 12%. Worth noting for this clonotype: The antigen is undetermined.

The CDR3 contains 16 residues. V dropped 2 bases and J dropped 3 bases, with 16 bases sitting between them. The germline CDR1 and CDR2 sequences are SGHTA and FQGTGA. The V gene is TRBV7-3, the J gene TRBJ1-1; D uncertain. Sequenced material: cultured CD8+ T cells from PBMCs, taken from culture after CMV antigen stimulation. The clonotype originates from a human donor in good health (CMV status not recorded). Some clones in this sample may be carry-over from other donors' samples. This chain's CDR3 is CASSLGGGYGDTEAFF. The CDR3 DNA follows: TGTGCCAGCAGCTTAGGTGGCGGGTATGGCGACACTGAAGCTTTCTTT.